The present entry profiles one TCR beta chain with its context. Its antigen is undetermined. Germline V gene sequence: CDR1 SQVTM, CDR2 ANQGSEA. V lost 1 base and J 6 bases, leaving 16 bases between the germline ends. There are 14 residues in the CDR3. These data are taken from a study of response to subunit inactivated influenza vaccine. General observations from the study: The authors offered the suggestion that each seasonal influenza vaccination recruits few new T cells.

Via MiXCR, TCRdb re-called the RT-PCR reads, giving one row per CDR3 protein. The sample has hundreds of thousands of distinct CDR3 sequences, around a sixth seen once. The chain carries TRBV29-1 and TRBJ2-7; D may be TRBD1 (6 bases). The clonotype comes from a man aged 50 to 60 who received an inactivated influenza vaccine. The sequencing here drew on PBMCs from blood, taken roughly 12 days after vaccination. The CDR3 nucleotides are TGCAGCGTTGAAGCCCCAGGGGTGGTGGCCGAGCAGTACTTC. The encoded protein is CSVEAPGVVAEQYF.